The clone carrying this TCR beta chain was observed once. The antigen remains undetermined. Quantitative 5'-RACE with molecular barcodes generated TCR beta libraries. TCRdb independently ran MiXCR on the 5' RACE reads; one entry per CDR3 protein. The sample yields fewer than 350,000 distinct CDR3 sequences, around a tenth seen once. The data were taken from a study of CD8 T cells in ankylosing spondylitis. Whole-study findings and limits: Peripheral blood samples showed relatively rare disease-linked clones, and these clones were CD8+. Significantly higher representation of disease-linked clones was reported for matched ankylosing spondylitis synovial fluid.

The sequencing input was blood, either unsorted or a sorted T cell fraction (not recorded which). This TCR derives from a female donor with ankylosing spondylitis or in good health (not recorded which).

The CDR3 sequence is CASSSRRLNTEAFF. In nucleotides, the CDR3 is TGTGCCAGCAGCTCGCGGCGCCTGAACACTGAAGCTTTCTTT. The V gene is TRBV2, the J gene TRBJ1-1; D is ambiguous. Germline V gene data show CDR1 as SNHLY and CDR2 as FYNNEI. CDR3 length: 14 residues. The V gene lost 6 bases and the J gene lost 0 bases, with 11 bases spanning the gap.